Listed here are 23 T cell receptor beta chains from one sample, sequenced in a study of blood T cell repertoires in COVID-19. Using immunoSEQ multiplex PCR, the repertoire was profiled, and TCRdb retains in-frame clones only, with some absent. The sample has some 150,000 clones, approximately 85% seen once. Sequencing input: peripheral blood. These receptors were taken from a woman in her fifties or sixties with COVID-19, enrolled during active disease.

V gene TRBV6-5 combines with J gene TRBJ2-5; 9 positions match TRBD2. The CDR3 length is 16 residues. The germline CDR1 and CDR2 sequences are MNHEY and SVGAGI. The V and J ends lost 2 bases and 4 bases, in that order; junction bases with no gene match: 8. CDR3 sequence: CASSYPTAGGRETQYF. DNA of the CDR3: TGTGCCAGCAGTTACCCGACGGCGGGGGGGCGAGAGACCCAGTACTTC.

The chain uses TRBV29-1 and TRBJ1-1, with 9 nucleotides matching TRBD1. The V gene's germline CDR1 is SQVTM and CDR2 ANQGSEA. The CDR3 length is 14 residues. V shed 2 bases and J 4 bases; nucleotides not matched to a gene: 5. The CDR3 DNA sequence: TGCAGCGTTGAAAACAGGGGGCGAGTCACTGAAGCTTTCTTT. It is translated as CSVENRGRVTEAFF.

V usage is TRBV7-9 and J usage is TRBJ1-2; D is perhaps TRBD1 (6 bases). V gave up 0 bases and J gave up 5 bases, with 10 bases separating them. The CDR3 runs 14 residues. Germline values: CDR1 SEHNR, CDR2 FQNEAQ (reference sequence). CDR3: CASSLASGDYGYTF. The CDR3, as DNA: TGTGCCAGCAGCTTAGCATCAGGGGATTATGGCTACACCTTC.

The gene calls are TRBV4-1 and TRBJ2-1; 10 bases match TRBD2. Per the germline V gene, CDR1 is MGHRA and CDR2 is YSYEKL. The CDR3 spans 15 residues. The trim removed 0 bases at V and 7 bases at J, leaving 3 bases unmatched. The CDR3 nucleotides read TGCGCCAGCAGCCAAGATGCGGGACTAGCGAATGAGCAGTTCTTC. Its protein is CASSQDAGLANEQFF.

The CDR3: CASSFGTTDTQYF. CDR3 nucleotide sequence: TGTGCCAGCAGTTTTGGCACCACAGATACGCAGTATTTT. The chain uses TRBV27 and TRBJ2-3; D not resolved. The germline V and J ends were trimmed by 3 bases and 2 bases, with 6 bases remaining between them. The CDR3 totals 13 residues. In germline, CDR1 is MNHEY, CDR2 SMNVEV (reference sequence).

The chain carries TRBV19 and TRBJ2-7; TRBD2 might be the D (5 bases). The CDR3 consists of 14 residues. V was clipped by 7 bases and J by 0 bases, with 13 bases between them. Germline CDR1 LNHDA, CDR2 SQIVND (reference sequence). The CDR3, as DNA: TGTGCCAGTACCCAATCCGGGGACTCCTACGAGCAGTACTTC. Its translation: CASTQSGDSYEQYF.

This clone was observed a handful of times. CDR3 sequence reads: CASTRDSYGYTF. CDR3 nucleotides: TGTGCCAGCACCCGGGACAGCTATGGCTACACCTTC. The chain is built from TRBV5-6 and TRBJ1-2; 7 nucleotides line up with TRBD1. Germline V gene lookup returns CDR1 SGHDT and CDR2 YYEEEE. V gave up 6 bases and J gave up 4 bases; unmatched junction bases: 3. CDR3 length equals 12 residues.

The genes are TRBV6-5 and TRBJ1-6, with TRBD1 matching 8 bases. Unmatched junction bases numbered 5, after V lost 6 bases and J lost 7 bases. Germline-derived CDR1 and CDR2 are MNHEY and SVGAGI. CDR3 length: 14 residues. This chain's CDR3 is CASSRTGGNSPLHF. The CDR3 DNA is TGTGCCAGCAGCCGTACAGGGGGAAATTCACCCCTCCACTTT.

The table lists this clone with a count of one. This chain connects TRBV21-1 to TRBJ1-2. TRBV21-1 is deemed a pseudogene. This CDR3 is built from 17 residues. The CDR3 spells CASSQIWGGRGPYGYTF. DNA of the CDR3: TGTGCCAGCAGCCAAATATGGGGGGGGCGCGGTCCATATGGCTACACCTTC.

This rearrangement joins TRBV2 to TRBJ1-1, with no clear D. Germline V CDR1 and CDR2: SNHLY, FYNNEI. Deletions cut 6 bases from V and 6 bases from J, with 14 bases between. This CDR3 contains 13 residues. CDR3 coding DNA: TGTGCCAGCAGGCTTAGCCCGGAGGCTGAAGCTTTCTTT. It codes for CASRLSPEAEAFF.

CDR3 nucleotides: TGCGCCAGCAGTGAGAAGCGGGGGGCTGGAGATACGCAGTATTTT. This encodes CASSEKRGAGDTQYF. The chain has TRBV10-2 and TRBJ2-3; 9 bases align to TRBD2. CDR1 and CDR2 from the germline V gene are WSHSY and SAAADI. V shed 2 bases, J shed 5 bases, and the junction held 5 bases outside the gene matches. CDR3 length: 15 residues.

The chain joins TRBV5-8 to TRBJ2-2; 7 positions agree with TRBD2. The CDR3 spans 15 residues. The junction had 9 bases not matched to a gene; V was cut back by 7 bases and J by 3 bases. CDR1 and CDR2 from the germline V gene are SGHTS and YDEGEE. The DNA for the CDR3 is TGTGCCAGCCCATCCAGCGGGGAGGACACCGGGGAGCTGTTTTTT. It encodes CASPSSGEDTGELFF.

To note about this clone: One junction end does not reproduce the germline sequence, and a read error may be involved. This chain uses TRBV7-7 with TRBJ2-5; 10 bases map to TRBD1. The CDR3 covers 16 residues. Germline V gene sequence: CDR1 SSHAT, CDR2 FNYEAQ (reference sequence). The CDR3 region is CASSPRTGGAGETQYF. In nucleotides, the CDR3 is TGTGCTAGCAGCCCTCGGACAGGGGGTGCAGGGGAGACCCAGTACTTC.

The chain recombines TRBV5-1 with TRBJ1-1, with 8 positions matching TRBD1. From germline, CDR1 is SGHRS and CDR2 YFSETQ. With 4 bases clipped from V and 2 bases from J, the junction kept 7 bases outside the gene matches. The CDR3 consists of 15 residues. This CDR3 is CASSRIGQGNTEAFF. The CDR3 region has the DNA TGCGCCAGCAGCCGAATCGGACAGGGAAACACTGAAGCTTTCTTT.

The rearrangement uses TRBV29-1 and TRBJ1-4; a possible D gene is TRBD1 (5 bases). Germline lookup yields CDR1 SQVTM and CDR2 ANQGSEA. V dropped 4 bases and J dropped 8 bases, with 11 bases sitting between them. The CDR3 has 12 residues. The CDR3 DNA sequence: TGCAGCGTTGCTCAGGGTCAGGAAAAACTGTTTTTT. Translating it yields CSVAQGQEKLFF.

The chain links TRBV5-1 to TRBJ2-3; D is uncertain. CDR1 is SGHRS, CDR2 YFSETQ, per germline. V was clipped by 4 bases and J by 1 base, with 13 bases between them. CDR3 length: 15 amino acids. The CDR3 protein is CASSPPREGTDTQYF. In nucleotides, the CDR3 is TGCGCCAGCAGCCCCCCAAGAGAGGGCACAGATACGCAGTATTTT.

V is TRBV3-1 (or the pseudogene TRBV3-2) and J is TRBJ2-5; 8 bases line up with TRBD2. Germline V gene sequence: CDR1 LGHDT, CDR2 YNNKEL (reference sequence). CDR3 length equals 14 residues. Trimming took 3 bases from V and 5 from J; bases not matched to a gene: 5. The CDR3 reads CASSHRGGPETQYF. The CDR3 DNA reads TGTGCCAGCAGCCACCGGGGGGGCCCTGAGACCCAGTACTTC.

The chain joins TRBV4-2 to TRBJ2-5, with D possibly TRBD2 on 5 matching bases. Trimming removed 0 bases at V and 0 bases at J, with 11 bases between. This CDR3 comprises 16 residues. The germline V gene has CDR1 LGHNA and CDR2 YNFKEQ. The CDR3 coding sequence is TGTGCCAGCAGCCAAGATGGGCCGGGGAACCAAGAGACCCAGTACTTC. Translation gives CASSQDGPGNQETQYF.

J is TRBJ1-6 and V is TRBV4-1, with a tentative D call TRBD1 (6 bases). Germline V gives CDR1 MGHRA, CDR2 YSYEKL. Trimming stripped 6 bases from V and 5 bases from J, with 11 bases between. CDR3 size: 14 residues. CDR3: CASSLGANNSPLHF. In DNA, the CDR3 is TGCGCCAGCAGTCTGGGGGCTAATAATTCACCCCTCCACTTT.

This chain uses TRBV15 with TRBJ1-1, with unresolved D. The CDR3 is made up of 12 amino acids. CDR1 is LNHNV and CDR2 is YYDKDF in the germline V gene (reference sequence). Trimming stripped 4 bases from V and 9 bases from J, with 12 bases between. CDR3 protein: CATSKQEEQAFF. In nucleotides, the CDR3 is TGTGCCACCAGCAAACAAGAGGAGCAAGCTTTCTTT.

The chain carries TRBV27 and TRBJ2-1, with D perhaps matching TRBD1 (5 bases). Trimming took off 0 bases at V and 7 bases at J, with 7 bases between the two ends. The CDR3 consists of 13 residues. Germline V lookup: CDR1 MNHEY, CDR2 SMNVEV (reference sequence). The DNA of the CDR3 is TGTGCCAGCAGTTTATCAAGGGGAAATGAGCAGTTCTTC. Protein product: CASSLSRGNEQFF.

This chain connects TRBV7-9 to TRBJ2-3; D remains ambiguous. CDR3 length equals 15 residues. CDR1 is SEHNR and CDR2 is FQNEAQ in the germline V gene (reference sequence). V was pared by 1 base and J by 2 bases, with 10 bases between. CDR3 in amino acids: CASSLGPGFTDTQYF. For the CDR3, the DNA is TGTGCCAGCAGCTTAGGTCCGGGTTTCACAGATACGCAGTATTTT. Using reference TRBV7-9 and TRBJ2-3 for the parts outside the CDR3, the full variable domain is DTGVSQNPRHKITKRGQNVTFRCDPISEHNRLYWYRQTLGQGPEFLTYFQNEAQLEKSRLLSDRFSAERPKGSFSTLEIQRTEQGDSAMYLCASSLGPGFTDTQYFGPGTRLTVL.

The chain links TRBV12-3 or TRBV12-4 to TRBJ2-1; D is ambiguous. CDR3 length equals 12 residues. V was cut by 6 bases and J by 8 bases, with 11 bases left in between. The CDR3 here is CASSALEYEQFF. DNA for the CDR3: TGTGCCAGCAGCGCTCTAGAGTATGAGCAGTTCTTC.